These T cell receptor beta chains were read from a single sample in a study of shared clonotypes between healthy human individuals. Sequencing used immunoSEQ multiplex PCR; TCRdb keeps in-frame clones, though not all of them. The sample has around 450,000 clones, about 85% seen once. Sequenced input: PBMCs. The receptors were gathered from a woman aged 40 to 50 in good health. Some clones in this sample may be carry-over from other donors' samples. Both conserved end residues are part of each CDR3. A D gene is named only where the DNA matches it firmly. Not every row has a clone size; where given, it reads once, few, many or a size class.

d_call: -
j_call: TRBJ2-1
v_call: TRBV9
clone_size: -
cdr3_nt: TGTGCCAGCAGCCTCCTTGCGGGTGTAAATGAGCAGTTCTTC
cdr3_aa: CASSLLAGVNEQFF

d_call: -
j_call: TRBJ2-1
v_call: TRBV30
clone_size: -
cdr3_nt: TGTGCCTGGAGTGGTAAGGGCACGTTTTTCCATGAGCAGTTCTTC
cdr3_aa: CAWSGKGTFFHEQFF

d_call: -
j_call: TRBJ1-1
v_call: TRBV6-5
clone_size: once
cdr3_nt: TGTGCCAGCGGACCTAACACTGAAGCTTTCTTT
cdr3_aa: CASGPNTEAFF

d_call: TRBD1
j_call: TRBJ2-2
v_call: TRBV19
clone_size: medium-sized
cdr3_nt: TGTGCCAGTAGTACGGGACAGGGGGCCGGGGAGCTGTTTTTT
cdr3_aa: CASSTGQGAGELFF

d_call: TRBD1
j_call: TRBJ2-2
v_call: TRBV29-1
clone_size: -
cdr3_nt: TGCAGCGCAGTAGTCCGGGACAGGGCGAACACCGGGGAGCTGTTTTTT
cdr3_aa: CSAVVRDRANTGELFF

d_call: TRBD1
j_call: TRBJ1-4
v_call: TRBV25-1
clone_size: -
cdr3_nt: TGTGCCAGCAGTGAATATGGGGGGACAGGGGGCGAGTATGAAAAACTGTTTTTT
cdr3_aa: CASSEYGGTGGEYEKLFF

d_call: -
j_call: TRBJ2-7
v_call: TRBV28
clone_size: -
cdr3_nt: TGTGCCAGCGGCTCTATTCCCTACGAGCAGTACTTC
cdr3_aa: CASGSIPYEQYF

d_call: TRBD2
j_call: TRBJ2-7
v_call: TRBV6-4
clone_size: many
cdr3_nt: TGTGCCAGCAGTGAAATAGCGGGAGACTCCTACGAGCAGTACTTC
cdr3_aa: CASSEIAGDSYEQYF

d_call: -
j_call: TRBJ1-5
v_call: TRBV2
clone_size: -
cdr3_nt: TGTGCCAGCCGGGGGGTACCCGGAGCAAATCAGCCCCAGCATTTT
cdr3_aa: CASRGVPGANQPQHF

d_call: TRBD2
j_call: TRBJ2-3
v_call: TRBV11-2
clone_size: once
cdr3_nt: TGTGCCAGCAGCTTAGATCCAGCGGGGCTCGGGGATACGCAGTATTTT
cdr3_aa: CASSLDPAGLGDTQYF

d_call: -
j_call: TRBJ1-6
v_call: TRBV27
clone_size: -
cdr3_nt: TGTGCCAGCTCTTATAGGGGGGGAAATTCACCCCTCCACTTT
cdr3_aa: CASSYRGGNSPLHF

d_call: TRBD2
j_call: TRBJ2-1
v_call: TRBV27
clone_size: once
cdr3_nt: TGTGCCAGCAGTTTATCGAGGGACCGTAGGGACTACCGGAACAATGAGCAGTTCTTC
cdr3_aa: CASSLSRDRRDYRNNEQFF

d_call: TRBD2
j_call: TRBJ2-3
v_call: TRBV4-2
clone_size: -
cdr3_nt: TGTGCCAGCAGCCAACCCCGGGGGCTAGCGGGTAGCCGGACCAGCACAGATACGCAGTATTTT
cdr3_aa: CASSQPRGLAGSRTSTDTQYF

d_call: TRBD2
j_call: TRBJ2-7
v_call: TRBV7-6
clone_size: -
cdr3_nt: TGTGCCAGCAGCTTGGCAGCGGGAGGTTACTCCTACGAGCAGTACTTC
cdr3_aa: CASSLAAGGYSYEQYF

d_call: TRBD2
j_call: TRBJ2-1
v_call: TRBV7-2
clone_size: -
cdr3_nt: TGTGCCAGCAGCCCCGGGCTAGCGGGAGTATATGAGCAGTTCTTC
cdr3_aa: CASSPGLAGVYEQFF

d_call: -
j_call: TRBJ1-5
v_call: TRBV7-2
clone_size: few
cdr3_nt: TGTGCCAGCAGCTCAGACAGAAATCAGCCCCAGCATTTT
cdr3_aa: CASSSDRNQPQHF

d_call: TRBD2
j_call: TRBJ2-1
v_call: TRBV5-1
clone_size: -
cdr3_nt: TGCGCCAGCAGCTTGGTACTAGCGGGATACAATGAGCAGTTCTTC
cdr3_aa: CASSLVLAGYNEQFF

d_call: TRBD2
j_call: TRBJ2-1
v_call: TRBV10-1
clone_size: -
cdr3_nt: TGCGCCAGCAGTGATTCTCCTATACTAGCGGGAGGGCCCCATGAGCAGTTCTTC
cdr3_aa: CASSDSPILAGGPHEQFF

d_call: -
j_call: TRBJ2-2
v_call: TRBV19
clone_size: many
cdr3_nt: TGTGCCAGTTGCCCGATGGGGGGAGTCGGGGAGCTGTTTTTT
cdr3_aa: CASCPMGGVGELFF

d_call: -
j_call: TRBJ2-3
v_call: TRBV2
clone_size: -
cdr3_nt: TGTGCCAGCAGTCGCTCGATCTCCACAGATACGCAGTATTTT
cdr3_aa: CASSRSISTDTQYF

d_call: -
j_call: TRBJ1-2
v_call: TRBV5-1
clone_size: -
cdr3_nt: -
cdr3_aa: CASSAVLSGVRGYTF

d_call: -
j_call: TRBJ2-7
v_call: TRBV9
clone_size: -
cdr3_nt: TGTGCCAGCAGCGTCTCAGCCGACAGCTCCTACGAGCAGTACTTC
cdr3_aa: CASSVSADSSYEQYF

d_call: TRBD1
j_call: TRBJ2-4
v_call: TRBV11-3
clone_size: -
cdr3_nt: TGTGCCAGCAGCTTAGAGGGACAGAAAAAAAACATTCAGTACTTC
cdr3_aa: CASSLEGQKKNIQYF

d_call: TRBD1
j_call: TRBJ1-1
v_call: TRBV28
clone_size: -
cdr3_nt: TGTGCCAGCAGTTTGATCCAGGGCACAGGGGACACTGAAGCTTTCTTT
cdr3_aa: CASSLIQGTGDTEAFF

d_call: TRBD1
j_call: TRBJ2-6
v_call: TRBV9
clone_size: -
cdr3_nt: TGTGCCAGCAGCGGAGCCGGGACAGCTGGGGCCAACGTCCTGACTTTC
cdr3_aa: CASSGAGTAGANVLTF

d_call: TRBD1
j_call: TRBJ1-1
v_call: TRBV5-6
clone_size: -
cdr3_nt: TGTGCCAGCAGCGCCGGGACAGGGGACCCGAACACTGAAGCTTTCTTT
cdr3_aa: CASSAGTGDPNTEAFF

d_call: TRBD2
j_call: TRBJ2-5
v_call: TRBV11-2
clone_size: -
cdr3_nt: TGTGCCAGCAGCTTAGGCGGGAGACGACAAGAGACCCAGTACTTC
cdr3_aa: CASSLGGRRQETQYF

d_call: -
j_call: TRBJ1-4
v_call: TRBV5-4
clone_size: once
cdr3_nt: TGTGCCAGCAGCTTGGCCGGGGTTGGCTTTAATGAAAAACTGTTTTTT
cdr3_aa: CASSLAGVGFNEKLFF